This T cell receptor (beta chain) emerged from a study of blood T cell repertoires in COVID-19. Produced via immunoSEQ multiplex PCR; TCRdb's table is partial and in-frame only. The repertoire holds nearly 40,000 clones, with 80% to 90% as singletons. Sequencing was performed on peripheral blood. This receptor was taken from a woman aged 70-85 years with acute or convalescent COVID-19.

The CDR3 DNA reads TGTGCCAGCAGCCGGCGGGACAACTATGGCTACACCTTC. Encoded protein: CASSRRDNYGYTF. V and J are TRBV3-1 (or the pseudogene TRBV3-2) and TRBJ1-2, with D possibly TRBD1 on 5 matching bases. The CDR3 covers 13 residues. With 4 bases removed from V and 2 bases from J, the gap between germline ends came to 8 bases. Germline V gene sequence: CDR1 LGHDT, CDR2 YNNKEL (reference sequence).